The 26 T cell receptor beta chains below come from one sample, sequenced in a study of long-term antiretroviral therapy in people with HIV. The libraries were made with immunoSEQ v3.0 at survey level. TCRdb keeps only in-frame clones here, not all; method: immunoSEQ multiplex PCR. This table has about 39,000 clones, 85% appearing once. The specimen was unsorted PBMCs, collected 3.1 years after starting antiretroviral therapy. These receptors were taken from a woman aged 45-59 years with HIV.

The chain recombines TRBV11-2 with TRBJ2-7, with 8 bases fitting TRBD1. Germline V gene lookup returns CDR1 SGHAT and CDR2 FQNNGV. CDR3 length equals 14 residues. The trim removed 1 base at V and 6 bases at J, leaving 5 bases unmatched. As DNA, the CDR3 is TGTGCCAGCAGCTTAGGACAGGGGCAGGGCGAGCAGTACTTC. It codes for CASSLGQGQGEQYF.

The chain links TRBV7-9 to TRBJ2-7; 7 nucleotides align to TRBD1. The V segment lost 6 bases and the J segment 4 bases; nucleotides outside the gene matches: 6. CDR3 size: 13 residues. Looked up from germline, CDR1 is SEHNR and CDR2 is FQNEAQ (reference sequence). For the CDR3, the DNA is TGTGCCAGCAGACCGGGACAGTCTTACGAGCAGTACTTC. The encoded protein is CASRPGQSYEQYF.

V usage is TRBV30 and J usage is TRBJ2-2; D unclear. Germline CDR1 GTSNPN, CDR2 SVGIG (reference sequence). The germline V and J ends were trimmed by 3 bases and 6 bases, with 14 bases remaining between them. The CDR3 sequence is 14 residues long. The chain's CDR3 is CAWRGRPLSGELFF. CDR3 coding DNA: TGTGCCTGGAGGGGCAGGCCGTTGTCCGGGGAGCTGTTTTTT.

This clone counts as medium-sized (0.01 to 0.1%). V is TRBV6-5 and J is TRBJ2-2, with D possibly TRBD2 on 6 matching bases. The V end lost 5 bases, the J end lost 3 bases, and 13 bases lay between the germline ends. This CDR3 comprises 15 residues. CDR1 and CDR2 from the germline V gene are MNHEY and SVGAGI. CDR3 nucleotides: TGTGCCAGCAGTACCAGCCGGGACTACACCGGGGAGCTGTTTTTT. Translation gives CASSTSRDYTGELFF.

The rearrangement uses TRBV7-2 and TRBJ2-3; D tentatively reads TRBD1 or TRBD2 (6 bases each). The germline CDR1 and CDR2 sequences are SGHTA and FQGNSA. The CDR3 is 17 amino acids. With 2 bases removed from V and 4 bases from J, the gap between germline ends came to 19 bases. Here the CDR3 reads CASSLLGLGGGSDTQYF. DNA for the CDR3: TGTGCCAGCAGCTTACTTGGGTTGGGGGGCGGTTCAGATACGCAGTATTTT.

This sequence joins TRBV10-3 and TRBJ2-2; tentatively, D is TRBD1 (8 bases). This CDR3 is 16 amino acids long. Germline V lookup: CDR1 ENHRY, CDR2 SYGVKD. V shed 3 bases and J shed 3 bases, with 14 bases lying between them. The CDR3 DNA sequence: TGTGCCATCAGTGATCGGACAGGGAGGGACACCGGGGAGCTGTTTTTT. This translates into CAISDRTGRDTGELFF.

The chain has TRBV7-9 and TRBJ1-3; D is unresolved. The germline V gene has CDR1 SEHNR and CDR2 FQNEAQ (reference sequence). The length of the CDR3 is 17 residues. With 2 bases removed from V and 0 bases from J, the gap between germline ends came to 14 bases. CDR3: CASSLMGGANSGNTIYF. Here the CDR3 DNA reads TGTGCCAGCAGCTTAATGGGTGGTGCCAACTCTGGAAACACCATATATTTT.

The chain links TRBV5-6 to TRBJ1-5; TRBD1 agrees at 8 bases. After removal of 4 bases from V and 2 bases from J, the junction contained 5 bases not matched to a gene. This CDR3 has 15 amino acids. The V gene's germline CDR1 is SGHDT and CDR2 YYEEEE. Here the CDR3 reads CASSNGQGRNQPQHF. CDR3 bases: TGTGCCAGCAGCAACGGACAGGGACGCAATCAGCCCCAGCATTTT.

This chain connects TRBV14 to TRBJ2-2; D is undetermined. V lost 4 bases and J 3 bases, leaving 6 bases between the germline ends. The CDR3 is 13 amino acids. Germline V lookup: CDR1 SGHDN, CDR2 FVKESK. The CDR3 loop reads CASSPRHTGELFF. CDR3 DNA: TGTGCCAGCAGCCCTCGGCACACCGGGGAGCTGTTTTTT.

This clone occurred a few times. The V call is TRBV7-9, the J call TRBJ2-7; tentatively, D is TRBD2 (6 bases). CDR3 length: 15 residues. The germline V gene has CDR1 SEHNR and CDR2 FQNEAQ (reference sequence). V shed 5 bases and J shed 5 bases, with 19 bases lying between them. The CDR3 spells CASSPAGGALNEQYF. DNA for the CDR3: TGTGCCAGCAGCCCCGCAGGCGGGGCCCTTAACGAGCAGTACTTC.

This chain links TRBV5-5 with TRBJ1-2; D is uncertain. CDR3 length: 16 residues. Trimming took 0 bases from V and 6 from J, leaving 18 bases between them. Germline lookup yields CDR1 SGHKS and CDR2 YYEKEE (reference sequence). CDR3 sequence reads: CASSLVLRVGRDGYTF. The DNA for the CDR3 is TGTGCCAGCAGCTTGGTCTTAAGGGTGGGTCGGGATGGCTACACCTTC. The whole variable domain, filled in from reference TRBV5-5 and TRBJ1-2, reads DAGVTQSPTHLIKTRGQQVTLRCSPISGHKSVSWYQQVLGQGPQFIFQYYEKEERGRGNFPDRFSARQFPNYSSELNVNALLLGDSALYLCASSLVLRVGRDGYTFGSGTRLTVV.

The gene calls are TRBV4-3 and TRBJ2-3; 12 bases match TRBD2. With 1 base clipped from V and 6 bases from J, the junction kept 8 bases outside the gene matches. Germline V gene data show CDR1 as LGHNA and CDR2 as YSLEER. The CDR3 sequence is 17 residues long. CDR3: CASSQALAGGGADTQYF. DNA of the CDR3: TGCGCCAGCAGCCAAGCACTAGCGGGGGGCGGGGCTGATACGCAGTATTTT.

The CDR3, as DNA: TGTGCCAGCAGCCACCGGACTAGCGGGGGGTCTCTATACAATGAGCAGTTCTTC. Amino acid sequence: CASSHRTSGGSLYNEQFF. This chain connects TRBV9 to TRBJ2-1, with TRBD2 identical over 14 bases. V trimming: 4 bases; J trimming: 4 bases; junction bases outside the gene matches: 10. Germline CDR1 is SGDLS and CDR2 is YYNGEE. CDR3 length equals 18 residues.

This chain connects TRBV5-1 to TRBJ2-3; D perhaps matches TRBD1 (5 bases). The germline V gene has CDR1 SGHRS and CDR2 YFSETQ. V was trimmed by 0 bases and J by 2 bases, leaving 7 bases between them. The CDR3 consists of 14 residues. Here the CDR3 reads CASSLGGDTDTQYF. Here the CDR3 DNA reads TGCGCCAGCAGCTTGGGGGGCGACACAGATACGCAGTATTTT.

The CDR3 loop is CASSEATGAMGYTF. CDR3 sequence (DNA): TGTGCCAGCAGTGAAGCCACAGGGGCTATGGGCTACACCTTC. The rearrangement links TRBV2 to TRBJ1-2; 7 bases fit TRBD1. Per the germline V gene, CDR1 is SNHLY and CDR2 is FYNNEI. J gave up 8 bases and V 0 bases, and 6 bases lay outside the gene matches. CDR3 size: 14 residues.

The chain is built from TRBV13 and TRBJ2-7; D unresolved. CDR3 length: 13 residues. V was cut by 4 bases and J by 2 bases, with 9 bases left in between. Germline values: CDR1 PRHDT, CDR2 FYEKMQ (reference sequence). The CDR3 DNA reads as TGTGCCAGCAGCTATCGGCAGACCTACGAGCAGTACTTC. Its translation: CASSYRQTYEQYF.

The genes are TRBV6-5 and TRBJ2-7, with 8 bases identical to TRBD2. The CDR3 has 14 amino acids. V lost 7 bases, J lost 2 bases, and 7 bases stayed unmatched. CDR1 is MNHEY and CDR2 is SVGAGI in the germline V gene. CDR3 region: CASTVAGPTYEQYF. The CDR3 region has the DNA TGTGCCAGCACTGTAGCGGGGCCCACCTACGAGCAGTACTTC.

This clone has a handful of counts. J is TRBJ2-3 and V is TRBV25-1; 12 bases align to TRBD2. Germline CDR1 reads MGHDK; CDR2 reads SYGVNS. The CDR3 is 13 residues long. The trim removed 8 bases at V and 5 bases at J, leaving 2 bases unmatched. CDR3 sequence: CASGLAGRDTQYF. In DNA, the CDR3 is TGTGCCAGCGGACTAGCGGGGCGAGATACGCAGTATTTT.

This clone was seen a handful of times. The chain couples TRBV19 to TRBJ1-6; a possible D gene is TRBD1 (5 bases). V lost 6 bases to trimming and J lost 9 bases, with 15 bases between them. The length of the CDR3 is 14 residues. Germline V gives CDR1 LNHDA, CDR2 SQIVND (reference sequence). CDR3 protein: CASRFGGVLSPLHF. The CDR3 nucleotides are TGTGCCAGTAGGTTCGGGGGAGTCCTTTCACCCCTCCACTTT.

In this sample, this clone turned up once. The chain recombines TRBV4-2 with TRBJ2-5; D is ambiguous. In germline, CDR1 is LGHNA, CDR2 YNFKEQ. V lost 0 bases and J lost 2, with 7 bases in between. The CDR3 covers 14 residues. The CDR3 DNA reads TGTGCCAGCAGCCAAGAGTGGGGACAAGAGACCCAGTACTTC. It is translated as CASSQEWGQETQYF.

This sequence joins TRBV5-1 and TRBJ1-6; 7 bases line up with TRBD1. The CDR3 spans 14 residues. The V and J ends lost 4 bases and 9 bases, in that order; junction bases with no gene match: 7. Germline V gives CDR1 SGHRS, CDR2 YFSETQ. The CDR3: CASSTTGMGSPLHF. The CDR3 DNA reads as TGCGCCAGCAGCACGACAGGGATGGGTTCACCCCTCCACTTT.

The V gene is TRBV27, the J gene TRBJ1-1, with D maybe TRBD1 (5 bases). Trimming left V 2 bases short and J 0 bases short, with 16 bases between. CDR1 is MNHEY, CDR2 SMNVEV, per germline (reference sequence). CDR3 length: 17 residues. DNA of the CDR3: TGTGCCAGCAGTTTAATGGCGGAGGGACCGATGAACACTGAAGCTTTCTTT. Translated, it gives CASSLMAEGPMNTEAFF.

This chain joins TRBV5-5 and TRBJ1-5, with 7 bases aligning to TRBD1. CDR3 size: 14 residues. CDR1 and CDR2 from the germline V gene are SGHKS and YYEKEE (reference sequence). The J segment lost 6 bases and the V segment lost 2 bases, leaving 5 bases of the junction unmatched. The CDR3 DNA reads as TGTGCCAGCAGCTTAGGACAGGATCTTCAGCCCCAGCATTTT. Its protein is CASSLGQDLQPQHF.

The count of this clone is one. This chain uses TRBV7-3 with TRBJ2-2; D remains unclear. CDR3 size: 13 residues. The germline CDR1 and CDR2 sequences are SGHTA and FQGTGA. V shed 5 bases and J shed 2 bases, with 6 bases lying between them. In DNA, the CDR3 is TGTGCCAGCAGCCTCACAAACACCGGGGAGCTGTTTTTT. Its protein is CASSLTNTGELFF.

CDR3 region: CASNRGGINEQFF. CDR3 coding DNA: TGTGCCAGCAACCGGGGGGGTATCAATGAGCAGTTCTTC. V gene TRBV5-8 combines with J gene TRBJ2-1; TRBD2 agrees at 8 bases. This CDR3 comprises 13 residues. Germline loops: CDR1 SGHTS, CDR2 YDEGEE. The junction had 5 bases not matched to a gene; V was cut back by 6 bases and J by 6 bases. The complete variable domain, with remaining parts taken from reference TRBV5-8 and TRBJ2-1, reads EAGVTQSPTHLIKTRGQQATLRCSPISGHTSVYWYQQALGLGLQFLLWYDEGEERNRGNFPPRFSGRQFPNYSSELNVNALELEDSALYLCASNRGGINEQFFGPGTRLTVL.

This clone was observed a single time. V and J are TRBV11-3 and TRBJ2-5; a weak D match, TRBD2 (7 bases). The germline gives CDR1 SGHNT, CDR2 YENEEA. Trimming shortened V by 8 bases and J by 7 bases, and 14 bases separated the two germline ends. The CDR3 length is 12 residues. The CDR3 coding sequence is TGTGCCAGCTCCGCGGGGGCCGGGACCCAGTACTTC. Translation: CASSAGAGTQYF.